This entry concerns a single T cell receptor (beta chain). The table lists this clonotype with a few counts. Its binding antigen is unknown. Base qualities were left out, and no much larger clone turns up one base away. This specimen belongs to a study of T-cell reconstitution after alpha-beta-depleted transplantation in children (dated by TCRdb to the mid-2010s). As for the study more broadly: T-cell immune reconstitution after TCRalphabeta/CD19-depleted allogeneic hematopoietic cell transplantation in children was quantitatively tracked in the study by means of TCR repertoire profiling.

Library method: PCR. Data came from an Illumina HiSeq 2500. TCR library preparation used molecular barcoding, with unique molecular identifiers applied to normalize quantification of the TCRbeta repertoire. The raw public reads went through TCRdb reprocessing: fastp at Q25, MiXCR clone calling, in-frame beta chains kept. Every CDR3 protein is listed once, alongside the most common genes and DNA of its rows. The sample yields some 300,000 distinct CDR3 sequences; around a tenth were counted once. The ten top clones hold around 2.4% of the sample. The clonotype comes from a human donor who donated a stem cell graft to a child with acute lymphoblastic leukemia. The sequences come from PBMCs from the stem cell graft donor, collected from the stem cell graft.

The nucleotide sequence reads as follows: TGCGCCAGCAGCCAAGAGAGCAGGGGCGCGACAGATACGCAGTATTTT. Its protein is CASSQESRGATDTQYF. The sequence joins TRBV4-1 to TRBJ2-3; matching of 6 bases hints at TRBD1 as the D gene. There are 16 amino acids in the CDR3, from cysteine to phenylalanine inclusive. Only CDR3 DNA remains: 48 bases, in frame from the first base. The germline V gene supplies CDR1 MGHRA and CDR2 YSYEKL. Relative to germline, V is 0 bases shorter and J is 3 bases shorter, with 13 bases between their ends.